This T cell receptor beta chain was captured by sequencing in a study of blood T cells in healthy people across ages. A second PCR of roughly 7 to 11 cycles used a sample-barcoded 5' primer and a J-beta primer mix. TCRdb reprocessed the 5' RACE reads with MiXCR, giving one entry per CDR3 protein. The data contain approximately 810,000 distinct CDR3 sequences, around 36% of them seen just once; the ten biggest clones take up 10% to 15%. CDR3 size: 13 residues. Trimming pared 1 base from V and 14 bases from J, leaving 16 bases between. Germline V gene data show CDR1 as SNHLY and CDR2 as FYNNEI. Collection of ten milliliters of peripheral blood was performed for each donor.

The receptor was derived from a man younger than 35 in good health. Sequenced input: blood. The rearrangement uses TRBV2 and TRBJ2-3, with D perhaps assigned TRBD1 or TRBD2 (6 bases each). The CDR3 loop reads CASSEGRGPSPYF. The DNA for the CDR3 is TGTGCCAGCAGTGAAGGACGGGGGCCCAGTCCGTATTTT.